The 18 T cell receptor beta chains listed next were all sequenced from one sample in a study of blood T cell repertoires in COVID-19. Profiling relied on immunoSEQ multiplex PCR, and the TCRdb table lists in-frame clones only, not all of them. The sample holds some 530,000 clones, approximately 90% seen once. The sample taken for sequencing was PBMCs or T cells enriched from blood (not recorded which). All receptors derive from an older woman who had recovered from COVID-19.

V is TRBV11-3 and J is TRBJ1-2; possibly TRBD1 for D (6 bases). Trimming removed 4 bases at V and 1 base at J, with 19 bases between. Germline lookup yields CDR1 SGHNT and CDR2 YENEEA. The CDR3 covers 17 residues. For the CDR3, the DNA is TGTGCCAGCAGCTCGTATACAGGGAGTTACCTTAACTATGGCTACACCTTC. It encodes CASSSYTGSYLNYGYTF.

Only one count was recorded for this clone. V usage is TRBV5-1 and J usage is TRBJ1-5, with a weak D call TRBD1 (5 bases). The CDR3 length is 15 residues. Per germline, CDR1 SGHRS and CDR2 YFSETQ. The V end lost 7 bases, the J end lost 0 bases, and 14 bases lay between the germline ends. CDR3 coding DNA: TGCGCCAGCTCTCTCGGGGGGTATAGCAATCAGCCCCAGCATTTT. Translating gives CASSLGGYSNQPQHF.

The chain links TRBV19 to TRBJ1-3; D possibly corresponds to TRBD1 (6 bases). CDR3 length equals 15 residues. Germline V gene data show CDR1 as LNHDA and CDR2 as SQIVND (reference sequence). Deletions cut 3 bases from V and 4 bases from J, with 13 bases between. CDR3 coding DNA: TGTGCCAGTAGTATTCAGGGGCGTCAAGGAAACACCATATATTTT. It encodes CASSIQGRQGNTIYF.

This rearrangement joins TRBV4-1 to TRBJ2-2, with TRBD1 matching over 7 bases. The CDR3 length is 14 residues. The junction had 3 bases not matched to a gene; V was cut back by 2 bases and J by 6 bases. Germline V gene data show CDR1 as MGHRA and CDR2 as YSYEKL. The CDR3: CASSQNRGAGELFF. The CDR3 DNA reads as TGCGCCAGCAGCCAAAACAGGGGCGCCGGGGAGCTGTTTTTT.

This clone appeared once. The chain couples TRBV3-1 (or the pseudogene TRBV3-2) to TRBJ2-2; D possibly corresponds to TRBD2 (5 bases). The germline V gene has CDR1 LGHDT and CDR2 YNNKEL (reference sequence). CDR3 size: 16 residues. V was cut by 2 bases and J by 5 bases, with 15 bases left in between. The CDR3 protein is CASSQPTIRGTGELFF. The CDR3 bases are TGTGCCAGCAGCCAACCGACCATTCGGGGAACCGGGGAGCTGTTTTTT.

The V gene is TRBV9, the J gene TRBJ2-7; TRBD1 aligns across 11 bases. From germline, CDR1 is SGDLS and CDR2 YYNGEE. The CDR3 is 14 amino acids. V shed 7 bases and J 5 bases; nucleotides not matched to a gene: 8. The CDR3 protein is CASPEEGQGDEQYV. For the CDR3, the DNA is TGTGCCAGCCCCGAGGAGGGACAGGGGGACGAGCAGTACGTC.

This CDR3 reads CASSAGRGWEQYF. As DNA, the CDR3 is TGCGCCAGCAGCGCCGGCAGGGGTTGGGAGCAGTACTTC. The gene calls are TRBV4-1 and TRBJ2-7, with D perhaps matching TRBD1 (6 bases). This CDR3 region has 13 residues. Germline V gene lookup returns CDR1 MGHRA and CDR2 YSYEKL. V was shortened by 5 bases and J by 7 bases, with 15 bases between the two germline ends.

The V and J genes are TRBV7-2 and TRBJ2-3, with TRBD2 matching 15 bases. CDR1 and CDR2 from the germline V gene are SGHTA and FQGNSA. The CDR3 sequence is 16 residues long. Unmatched junction bases numbered 5, after V lost 3 bases and J lost 7 bases. The CDR3 sequence is CASSFRGLAGGNTQYF. In DNA form, the CDR3 reads TGTGCCAGCAGCTTCCGAGGACTAGCGGGAGGGAATACGCAGTATTTT.

This clone was recorded once. This chain joins TRBV4-1 and TRBJ1-6; 9 positions match TRBD1. Trimming removed 2 bases from V and 8 bases from J; junction bases left unmatched: 10. Germline CDR1 reads MGHRA; CDR2 reads YSYEKL. CDR3 size: 17 residues. The CDR3 DNA sequence: TGCGCCAGCAGCCAAAACCTGGGACAGGGTTTATATTCACCCCTCCACTTT. Translating it yields CASSQNLGQGLYSPLHF.

CDR3 amino acids: CASTSRGTEAFF. CDR3 coding DNA: TGTGCCAGCACCTCACGGGGGACTGAAGCTTTCTTT. The rearrangement links TRBV6-5 to TRBJ1-1; tentatively, D is TRBD1 (5 bases). This CDR3 region has 12 residues. Per germline, CDR1 MNHEY and CDR2 SVGAGI. Trimming left V 7 bases short and J 5 bases short, with 11 bases between.

This clone was seen more than once but under ten times. The rearrangement links TRBV19 to TRBJ1-4; D gene uncertain. With 6 bases removed from V and 8 bases from J, the gap between germline ends came to 13 bases. Germline assignment: CDR1 LNHDA and CDR2 SQIVND (reference sequence). The length of the CDR3 is 13 residues. The CDR3 loop is CASRRRVGEKLFF. CDR3 sequence (DNA): TGTGCCAGTAGAAGGAGGGTGGGAGAAAAACTGTTTTTT.

CDR3 coding DNA: TGTGCCAGCAGCGTAGCGTCTAGCGGGGGCTACGAGCAGTACTTC. Amino acids: CASSVASSGGYEQYF. The rearrangement uses TRBV9 and TRBJ2-7, with 10 bases matching TRBD2. The CDR3 is 15 amino acids. V gave up 0 bases and J gave up 3 bases; unmatched junction bases: 3. CDR1 and CDR2 (germline): SGDLS, YYNGEE.

V usage is TRBV7-8 and J usage is TRBJ2-3; 10 bases align to TRBD2. The CDR3 spans 16 residues. V shed 5 bases and J 2 bases; nucleotides not matched to a gene: 7. Germline V gene data show CDR1 as SGHVS and CDR2 as FQNEAQ. The CDR3: CASSPASGGTTDTQYF. As DNA, the CDR3 is TGTGCCAGCAGCCCGGCTAGCGGGGGAACCACAGATACGCAGTATTTT.

The chain combines TRBV6-5 with TRBJ2-7, with TRBD2 matching over 14 bases. CDR1 is MNHEY and CDR2 is SVGAGI in the germline V gene. The CDR3 is 15 amino acids. J was trimmed by 7 bases and V by 2 bases; bases with no gene match: 4. CDR3 nucleotide sequence: TGTGCCAGCAGTTACCTGACTAGCGGGGGGGAAGAGCAGTACTTC. This translates into CASSYLTSGGEEQYF.

V is TRBV28 and J is TRBJ2-7; TRBD1 matches at 7 bases. Germline V CDR1 and CDR2: MDHEN, SYDVKM. V lost 2 bases to trimming and J lost 3 bases; unmatched junction nucleotides: 7. This CDR3 contains 15 residues. DNA for the CDR3: TGTGCCAGCAGTTTAAGGTCGCAGGGGGACTACGAGCAGTACGTC. Translating gives CASSLRSQGDYEQYV.

The count of this clone is one. V and J are TRBV30 and TRBJ2-7; 11 positions match TRBD2. Germline V lookup: CDR1 GTSNPN, CDR2 SVGIG (reference sequence). J lost 3 bases, V lost 0 bases, and 7 bases had no gene match. The CDR3 consists of 16 residues. DNA of the CDR3: TGTGCCTGGAGTGTACAGGGACTAGCGGCCCACTACGAGCAGTACGTC. It specifies CAWSVQGLAAHYEQYV.

The chain combines TRBV6-5 with TRBJ1-1; D is undetermined. The germline V gene has CDR1 MNHEY and CDR2 SVGAGI. This CDR3 has 14 residues. Trimming took off 6 bases at V and 0 bases at J, with 11 bases between the two ends. The CDR3 DNA follows: TGTGCCAGCAGCCCCGCCAGTCTGAACACTGAAGCTTTCTTT. Translating gives CASSPASLNTEAFF.

In DNA form, the CDR3 reads TGTGCCACCTGCGCGGGGGGTTCCACCGGGGAGCTGTTTTTT. This encodes CATCAGGSTGELFF. The V call is TRBV24-1, the J call TRBJ2-2; 8 bases align to TRBD2. The V segment lost 9 bases and the J segment 4 bases; nucleotides outside the gene matches: 6. The germline CDR1 and CDR2 sequences are KGHDR and SFDVKD. The CDR3 is 14 amino acids.